The present entry profiles one TCR beta chain with its context. Different DNA sequences within this sample yield the same CDR3. The CDR3 spans 13 residues. The germline gives CDR1 SGHRS, CDR2 YFSETQ. Trimming took 0 bases from V and 11 from J; bases not matched to a gene: 5. The data were taken from a study of blood T cell repertoires in COVID-19. Study in general: There were acute and convalescent COVID-19 samples, and they came from the United States, Italy and Spain.

Those enrolled, adults aged roughly 18 to 89 years, came from around 24 US areas. Cohort 3 donors were reported recovered after two negative PCRs, clearance, or symptom resolution. In the original analysis: The authors estimated nucleated cell counts from reference gene primer amplification. Clones were sequenced by immunoSEQ multiplex PCR, and TCRdb holds only the in-frame ones, with some missing. The V and J calls and clone size were taken over from that table, and D and trimming were inferred from the DNA. The data hold over 250,000 clones, with around nine tenths observed a single time. This clonotype was sampled from a man between 60 and 75 years old who had recovered from COVID-19. The chain uses TRBV5-1 and TRBJ1-1; 9 bases align to TRBD1. Sequenced sample: PBMCs or T cells enriched from blood (not recorded which). The CDR3 loop reads CASSLGQGGLAFF. The DNA of the CDR3 is TGCGCCAGCAGCTTGGGACAGGGGGGATTGGCTTTCTTT. Supplemented by reference TRBV5-1 and TRBJ1-1, the full variable domain reads KAGVTQTPRYLIKTRGQQVTLSCSPISGHRSVSWYQQTPGQGLQFLFEYFSETQRNKGNFPGRFSGRQFSNSRSEMNVSTLELGDSALYLCASSLGQGGLAFFGQGTRLTVV.